Each of the 16 T cell receptor beta chains below was sequenced from the same sample in a study of T cells after yellow fever vaccination. MiXCR was run by TCRdb on the 5' RACE reads, yielding one entry per CDR3 protein. The sample lists 300,000 to 400,000 distinct CDR3 sequences, approximately 13% occurring once. Sequences were derived from CD4+ T cells sorted from PBMCs, sampled 15 days after the yellow fever booster vaccination. All receptors come from a man aged 18 to 35 who received the YFV17D yellow fever vaccine.

This clonotype has a handful of counts. V is TRBV5-1 and J is TRBJ2-1, with D perhaps assigned TRBD1 or TRBD2 (6 bases each). The germline CDR1 and CDR2 sequences are SGHRS and YFSETQ. This CDR3 region has 14 residues. The V end lost 5 bases, the J end lost 8 bases, and 17 bases lay between the germline ends. CDR3 in DNA: TGCGCCAGCAGGTGGGGGGCCAATGCCTATGAGCAGTTCTTC. Amino acid sequence: CASRWGANAYEQFF. Based on the CDR3 plus reference TRBV5-1 and TRBJ2-1, the full variable domain is KAGVTQTPRYLIKTRGQQVTLSCSPISGHRSVSWYQQTPGQGLQFLFEYFSETQRNKGNFPGRFSGRQFSNSRSEMNVSTLELGDSALYLCASRWGANAYEQFFGPGTRLTVL.

This chain uses TRBV18 with TRBJ1-3, with D perhaps TRBD1 (6 bases). V was pared by 3 bases and J by 4 bases, with 13 bases between. Germline CDR1 is KGHSH and CDR2 is LQKENI. This CDR3 comprises 15 residues. The chain's CDR3 is CASSPRTDNGNTIYF. CDR3 coding DNA: TGTGCCAGCTCACCTCGGACAGACAACGGAAACACCATATATTTT. The full variable domain, with the rest looked up from reference TRBV18 and TRBJ1-3, is NAGVMQNPRHLVRRRGQEARLRCSPMKGHSHVYWYRQLPEEGLKFMVYLQKENIIDESGMPKERFSAEFPKEGPSILRIQQVVRGDSAAYFCASSPRTDNGNTIYFGEGSWLTVV.

This clonotype was counted a few times. The chain is built from TRBV3-1 and TRBJ2-6; tentatively, D is TRBD2 (6 bases). The CDR3 is 15 amino acids. Germline V gives CDR1 LGHDT, CDR2 YNNKEL (reference sequence). The V end was cut by 1 base, the J end by 11 bases, with 15 bases between. The CDR3 nucleotides read TGTGCCAGCAGCCAAGTGCGCAATCGCGGGGACGTCCTGACTTTC. Its translation: CASSQVRNRGDVLTF. The entire variable domain, with the rest obtained from reference TRBV3-1 and TRBJ2-6, is as follows: DTAVSQTPKYLVTQMGNDKSIKCEQNLGHDTMYWYKQDSKKFLKIMFSYNNKELIINETVPNRFSPKSPDKAHLNLHINSLELGDSAVYFCASSQVRNRGDVLTFGAGSRLTVL.

This clonotype has just a few counts. The chain links TRBV10-1 to TRBJ2-2; no clear D. V gave up 2 bases and J gave up 3 bases, with 4 bases separating them. The CDR3 sequence is 13 residues long. Germline CDR1 is WNHNN and CDR2 is SYGVQD (reference sequence). CDR3 region: CASSERDTGELFF. DNA for the CDR3: TGCGCCAGCAGTGAGCGCGACACCGGGGAGCTGTTTTTT.

The rearrangement links TRBV5-1 to TRBJ1-1; D ambiguous. With 0 bases removed from V and 0 bases from J, the gap between germline ends came to 24 bases. The CDR3 has 20 amino acids. Germline V gene sequence: CDR1 SGHRS, CDR2 YFSETQ. CDR3 residues: CASSLALGRPTLVMNTEAFF. CDR3 sequence (DNA): TGCGCCAGCAGCTTGGCTCTTGGGAGGCCTACCCTCGTCATGAACACTGAAGCTTTCTTT.

This clonotype has just a few counts. The rearrangement uses TRBV4-2 and TRBJ1-5; 7 bases align to TRBD1. CDR3 size: 14 residues. J lost 2 bases, V lost 5 bases, and 3 bases had no gene match. CDR1 and CDR2 (germline): LGHNA, YNFKEQ. CDR3: CASSDGQGNQPQHF. The CDR3 DNA sequence: TGTGCCAGCAGCGACGGACAGGGCAATCAGCCCCAGCATTTT.

This chain uses TRBV4-3 with TRBJ1-6; maybe TRBD1 (5 bases). The CDR3 length is 14 residues. Looked up from germline, CDR1 is LGHNA and CDR2 is YSLEER. Deletions cut 3 bases from V and 7 bases from J, with 10 bases between. The CDR3, as DNA: TGCGCCAGCAGCCAGACGGGGGGGAATTCACCCCTCCACTTT. Its translation is CASSQTGGNSPLHF.

CDR3 amino acids: CSVAHGNVETDTQYF. CDR3 bases: TGCAGCGTTGCACACGGTAATGTTGAGACAGATACGCAGTATTTT. V and J are TRBV29-1 and TRBJ2-3; D is unclear. From germline, CDR1 is SQVTM and CDR2 ANQGSEA. V was pared by 4 bases and J by 3 bases, with 17 bases between. This CDR3 contains 15 residues.

This clonotype appeared once. The rearrangement links TRBV7-2 to TRBJ2-3, with D unclear. Per germline, CDR1 SGHTA and CDR2 FQGNSA. This CDR3 comprises 15 residues. V lost 6 bases and J lost 1, with 14 bases in between. The CDR3 sequence: CASSPSLLGTDTQYF. In DNA, the CDR3 is TGTGCCAGCAGTCCATCGCTTTTGGGCACAGATACGCAGTATTTT.

The V gene is TRBV2, the J gene TRBJ2-2; D unclear. The CDR3 consists of 13 residues. Per the germline V gene, CDR1 is SNHLY and CDR2 is FYNNEI. Deletions cut 1 base from V and 4 bases from J, with 4 bases between. CDR3 in DNA: TGTGCCAGCAGTGAAGAATTCACCGGGGAGCTGTTTTTT. Translation: CASSEEFTGELFF.

This clonotype was counted a few times. The chain links TRBV5-1 to TRBJ1-2; D is unclear. Germline lookup yields CDR1 SGHRS and CDR2 YFSETQ. This CDR3 comprises 15 residues. Between the trimmed V and J ends, which lost 0 bases and 4 bases, there was a span of 13 bases. The CDR3 sequence: CASSLGAPGSYGYTF. The CDR3, as DNA: TGCGCCAGCAGCTTGGGAGCGCCCGGTTCCTATGGCTACACCTTC.

This clonotype was counted only a few times. The chain couples TRBV3-1 to TRBJ1-6; no definite D call. Germline V gives CDR1 LGHDT, CDR2 YNNKEL (reference sequence). The CDR3 spans 14 residues. V shed 1 base and J shed 11 bases, with 12 bases lying between them. CDR3 nucleotide sequence: TGTGCCAGCAGCCAAGTTTCGGAAAAGGCACCCCTCCACTTT. Residues: CASSQVSEKAPLHF.

This clonotype was found a few times. This chain uses TRBV6-2 or TRBV6-3 with TRBJ2-5; maybe TRBD2 (7 bases). V lost 9 bases to trimming and J lost 0 bases, with 14 bases between them. The CDR3 has 14 residues. Germline V gene lookup returns CDR1 MNHEY and CDR2 SVGEGT. The CDR3 loop is CASSGGQYQETQYF. In DNA form, the CDR3 reads TGTGCCAGTTCCGGGGGGCAGTACCAAGAGACCCAGTACTTC.

The V and J genes are TRBV7-6 and TRBJ2-6; 8 bases fit TRBD1. J was trimmed by 0 bases and V by 1 base; bases with no gene match: 2. The CDR3 consists of 17 residues. Germline CDR1 reads SGHVS; CDR2 reads FNYEAQ. CDR3 nucleotides: TGTGCCAGCAGCTTAGGGACAGGGAACTCTGGGGCCAACGTCCTGACTTTC. Its protein is CASSLGTGNSGANVLTF.

The CDR3, as DNA: TGTGCCAGCAGTCCCCAAGGGACATTAAATCAGCCCCAGCATTTT. This sequence encodes CASSPQGTLNQPQHF. This sequence joins TRBV12-3 or TRBV12-4 and TRBJ1-5, with a possible D match to TRBD1 (6 bases). V was cut by 5 bases and J by 4 bases, with 15 bases left in between. The CDR3 sequence is 15 residues long.

V gene TRBV28 combines with J gene TRBJ2-7, with D maybe TRBD1 (6 bases). Germline V gene lookup returns CDR1 MDHEN and CDR2 SYDVKM. This CDR3 has 13 residues. V shed 7 bases and J shed 2 bases, with 12 bases lying between them. The CDR3 sequence: CASTETGTYEQYV. CDR3 bases: TGTGCCAGCACCGAGACAGGTACCTACGAGCAGTACGTC.